Listed here are 21 T cell receptor beta chains from one sample, sequenced in a study of cytomegalovirus exposure and HLA in healthy donors. In the PCR, 60 Vbeta and 13 Jbeta primers were used. Sequenced by immunoSEQ multiplex PCR; TCRdb stores in-frame clones only, minus some. The sample records some 150,000 clones, roughly three quarters being singletons. The source material was PBMCs. The receptors were gathered from a man aged 18 to 30 in good health and CMV-seropositive.

The J gene is TRBJ1-2, the V gene TRBV7-8, with D maybe TRBD1 (6 bases). The CDR3 has 17 residues. The germline V gene has CDR1 SGHVS and CDR2 FQNEAQ. The ends were cut back, 1 base at V and 2 bases at J, with 17 bases in the middle. The CDR3 spells CASSLGKGGFENYGYTF. CDR3 nucleotides: TGTGCCAGCAGCTTAGGCAAGGGGGGGTTCGAGAACTATGGCTACACCTTC.

The V gene is TRBV19, the J gene TRBJ2-2; a possible D gene is TRBD1 (5 bases). The CDR3 is 13 amino acids. Germline CDR1 is LNHDA and CDR2 is SQIVND (reference sequence). With 3 bases removed from V and 9 bases from J, the gap between germline ends came to 11 bases. CDR3 DNA: TGTGCCAGTAGTATTCCAGGGTCAAGGGAGCTGTTTTTT. This translates into CASSIPGSRELFF.

The J gene is TRBJ2-2, the V gene TRBV18; D is unclear. Trimming removed 1 base from V and 3 bases from J, with 9 bases in between. CDR3 size: 15 residues. Germline V gene lookup returns CDR1 KGHSH and CDR2 LQKENI. The CDR3 sequence: CASSPLRVDTGELFF. The DNA for the CDR3 is TGTGCCAGCTCACCACTTCGTGTCGACACCGGGGAGCTGTTTTTT.

This sequence joins TRBV4-2 and TRBJ2-3; the match to TRBD1 covers 10 bases. The CDR3 is made up of 16 amino acids. The junction had 4 bases not matched to a gene; V was cut back by 4 bases and J by 0 bases. Germline V gene lookup returns CDR1 LGHNA and CDR2 YNFKEQ. The CDR3 is CASSLRDRGSTDTQYF. The CDR3 DNA reads TGTGCCAGCAGCCTCCGGGACAGGGGAAGCACAGATACGCAGTATTTT.

This chain links TRBV15 with TRBJ1-3, with D tentatively TRBD1 (5 bases). The V gene's germline CDR1 is LNHNV and CDR2 YYDKDF (reference sequence). The CDR3 totals 16 residues. The V and J ends lost 0 bases and 1 base respectively, with 10 bases between them. DNA of the CDR3: TGTGCCACCAGCAGAGACAGGGAGGTGTCTGGAAACACCATATATTTT. Translating it yields CATSRDREVSGNTIYF.

V is TRBV10-3 and J is TRBJ1-3; D might be TRBD1 (5 bases). V was shortened by 3 bases and J by 2 bases, with 14 bases between the two germline ends. This CDR3 is 16 amino acids long. CDR1 ENHRY and CDR2 SYGVKD come from the germline V gene. Written as DNA, the CDR3 is TGTGCCATCAGTGATAATGGGGGGAGCGCTGGAAACACCATATATTTT. Its translation: CAISDNGGSAGNTIYF.

About this clone itself: The same CDR3 is also encoded by other DNA sequences in this sample. The chain recombines TRBV18 with TRBJ2-3; TRBD1 matches at 7 bases. The CDR3 runs to 15 residues. V was pared by 3 bases and J by 2 bases, with 5 bases of the junction left unmatched. Per the germline V gene, CDR1 is KGHSH and CDR2 is LQKENI. Written as DNA, the CDR3 is TGTGCCAGCTCACCTCGGGACAGAAACACAGATACGCAGTATTTT. Amino acid sequence: CASSPRDRNTDTQYF.

CDR3 bases: TGTGCCAGTAGTTCTGAACTGATTGCAGCGATGACCGGGGAGCTGTTTTTT. Protein: CASSSELIAAMTGELFF. The chain employs TRBV19 and TRBJ2-2; the D is unclear. Trimming left V 5 bases short and J 5 bases short, with 21 bases between. Germline V CDR1 and CDR2: LNHDA, SQIVND (reference sequence). This CDR3 contains 17 residues.

This chain uses TRBV9 with TRBJ1-5, with TRBD1 identical over 9 bases. Germline V lookup: CDR1 SGDLS, CDR2 YYNGEE. The J segment lost 4 bases and the V segment lost 2 bases, leaving 4 bases of the junction unmatched. The CDR3 covers 15 residues. As DNA, the CDR3 is TGTGCCAGCAGCGTCGGACAGGGGCTAAATCAGCCCCAGCATTTT. Encoded protein: CASSVGQGLNQPQHF. Combining the CDR3 with reference TRBV9 and TRBJ1-5 gives the whole variable domain DSGVTQTPKHLITATGQRVTLRCSPRSGDLSVYWYQQSLDQGLQFLIQYYNGEERAKGNILERFSAQQFPDLHSELNLSSLELGDSALYFCASSVGQGLNQPQHFGDGTRLSIL.

This chain connects TRBV4-2 to TRBJ1-1; D might be TRBD1 (6 bases). V lost 1 base, J lost 3 bases, and 12 bases lay in between. The CDR3 runs to 15 residues. Germline loops: CDR1 LGHNA, CDR2 YNFKEQ. CDR3 sequence: CASSQAGAGDTEAFF. For the CDR3, the DNA is TGTGCCAGCAGCCAAGCAGGGGCAGGGGACACTGAAGCTTTCTTT.

The sample holds a few counts of this clone. The chain links TRBV19 to TRBJ1-5, with D perhaps matching TRBD1 (5 bases). V was clipped by 3 bases and J by 5 bases, with 14 bases between them. CDR3 length: 15 amino acids. Per germline, CDR1 LNHDA and CDR2 SQIVND (reference sequence). Here the CDR3 DNA reads TGTGCCAGTAGTATTGTATCAGGGTGGGATCAGCCCCAGCATTTT. This sequence encodes CASSIVSGWDQPQHF.

The gene calls are TRBV12-5 and TRBJ1-5; D is possibly TRBD1 (6 bases). The CDR3 is made up of 14 amino acids. Between the trimmed V and J ends, which lost 6 bases and 3 bases, there was a span of 12 bases. Looked up from germline, CDR1 is LGHNT and CDR2 is FRNRAP. The CDR3 is CASGQDSPNQPQHF. CDR3 DNA: TGTGCTAGTGGCCAGGACAGCCCCAATCAGCCCCAGCATTTT.

This clone was found a few times. The chain employs TRBV27 and TRBJ2-1; TRBD2 matches 11 bases. CDR1 is MNHEY and CDR2 is SMNVEV in the germline V gene (reference sequence). After removal of 6 bases from V and 6 bases from J, the junction contained 4 bases not matched to a gene. The CDR3 length is 14 residues. The CDR3 DNA reads TGTGCCAGCAGCCGACTAGCGGGGTTCAATGAGCAGTTCTTC. Translated: CASSRLAGFNEQFF.

The gene calls are TRBV2 and TRBJ2-5; TRBD2 might be the D (5 bases). The J call may be incorrect, as the DNA end agrees better with TRBJ2-7. Germline V CDR1 and CDR2: SNHLY, FYNNEI. There are 15 residues in the CDR3. The CDR3 is CASSARTPDPYEQYF. The CDR3 DNA reads as TGTGCCAGCAGTGCCCGGACTCCGGACCCCTACGAGCAGTACTTC.

This chain connects TRBV19 to TRBJ2-6; 8 bases line up with TRBD2. Per germline, CDR1 LNHDA and CDR2 SQIVND (reference sequence). The CDR3 has 17 residues. V lost 6 bases to trimming and J lost 4 bases; unmatched junction nucleotides: 11. CDR3 in DNA: TGTGCCAGTAGGAGAAACGGGGGGGCTTACGGGGCCAACGTCCTGACTTTC. It specifies CASRRNGGAYGANVLTF.

V and J are TRBV9 and TRBJ2-2, with 8 bases matching TRBD1. The V segment lost 1 base and the J segment 6 bases; nucleotides outside the gene matches: 2. The CDR3 totals 14 residues. CDR1 and CDR2 from the germline V gene are SGDLS and YYNGEE. The chain's CDR3 is CASSVQGAAGELFF. For the CDR3, the DNA is TGTGCCAGCAGCGTACAGGGGGCCGCCGGGGAGCTGTTTTTT.

Only a few counts were recorded for this clone. This sequence joins TRBV19 and TRBJ2-5; the match to TRBD2 covers 7 bases. The J segment lost 2 bases and the V segment lost 3 bases, leaving 6 bases of the junction unmatched. This CDR3 contains 15 residues. From germline, CDR1 is LNHDA and CDR2 SQIVND (reference sequence). The CDR3 here is CASSMVGLPQETQYF. In nucleotides, the CDR3 is TGTGCCAGTAGTATGGTGGGACTACCTCAAGAGACCCAGTACTTC.

The CDR3 reads CASSLVGQVNTGELFF. The CDR3 coding sequence is TGCGCCAGCAGTCTCGTGGGACAGGTGAACACCGGGGAGCTGTTTTTT. The chain is built from TRBV5-1 and TRBJ2-2; 8 positions match TRBD1. The CDR3 sequence is 16 residues long. V lost 5 bases and J lost 1; bases outside the gene matches: 7. The V gene's germline CDR1 is SGHRS and CDR2 YFSETQ.

This chain links TRBV27 with TRBJ2-5; no clear D gene. Germline assignment: CDR1 MNHEY and CDR2 SMNVEV (reference sequence). The CDR3 covers 13 residues. Trimming took off 4 bases at V and 0 bases at J, with 6 bases between the two ends. CDR3 sequence: CASSSAYQETQYF. The CDR3 DNA reads TGTGCCAGCAGTTCCGCGTACCAAGAGACCCAGTACTTC.

The V gene is TRBV6-1, the J gene TRBJ2-7; D possibly corresponds to TRBD2 (6 bases). Germline-derived CDR1 and CDR2 are MNHNS and SASEGT. Trimming left V 5 bases short and J 3 bases short, with 11 bases between. This CDR3 spans 13 amino acids. The CDR3 DNA follows: TGTGCCAGCAGTTTGGGACTCCTCTACGAGCAGTACTTC. Its protein is CASSLGLLYEQYF.

This clone has just one count. This chain links TRBV19 with TRBJ1-5; no clear D. The V end was cut by 0 bases, the J end by 0 bases, with 9 bases between. The CDR3 totals 16 residues. Germline V CDR1 and CDR2: LNHDA, SQIVND (reference sequence). The DNA for the CDR3 is TGTGCCAGTAGTATAGACACGGGATATAGCAATCAGCCCCAGCATTTT. Residues: CASSIDTGYSNQPQHF.